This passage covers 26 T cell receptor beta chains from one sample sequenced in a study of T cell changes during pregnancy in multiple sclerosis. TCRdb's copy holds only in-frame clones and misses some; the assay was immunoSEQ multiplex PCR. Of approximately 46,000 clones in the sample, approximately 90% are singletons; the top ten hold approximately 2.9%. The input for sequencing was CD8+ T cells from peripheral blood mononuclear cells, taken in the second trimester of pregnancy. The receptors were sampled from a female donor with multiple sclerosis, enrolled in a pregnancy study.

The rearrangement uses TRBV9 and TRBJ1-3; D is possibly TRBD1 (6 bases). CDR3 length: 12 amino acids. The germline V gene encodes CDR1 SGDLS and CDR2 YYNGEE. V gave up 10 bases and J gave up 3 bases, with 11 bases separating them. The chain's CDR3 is CASQGYGNTIYF. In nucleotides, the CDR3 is TGTGCCTCCCAGGGGTATGGAAACACCATATATTTT.

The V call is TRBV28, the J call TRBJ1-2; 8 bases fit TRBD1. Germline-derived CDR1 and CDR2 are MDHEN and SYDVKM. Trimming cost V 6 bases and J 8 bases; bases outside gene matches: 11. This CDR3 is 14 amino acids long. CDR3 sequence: CASSLKTGVEGYTF. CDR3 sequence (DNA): TGTGCCAGCAGCTTAAAGACAGGGGTGGAAGGCTACACCTTC.

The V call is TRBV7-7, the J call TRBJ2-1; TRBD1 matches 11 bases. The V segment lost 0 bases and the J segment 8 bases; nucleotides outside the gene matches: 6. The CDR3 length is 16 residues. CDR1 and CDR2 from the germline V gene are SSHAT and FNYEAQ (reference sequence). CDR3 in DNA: TGTGCCAGCAGCTTAGCGCTCGGACAGGGGGCAGATGAGCAGTTCTTC. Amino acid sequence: CASSLALGQGADEQFF.

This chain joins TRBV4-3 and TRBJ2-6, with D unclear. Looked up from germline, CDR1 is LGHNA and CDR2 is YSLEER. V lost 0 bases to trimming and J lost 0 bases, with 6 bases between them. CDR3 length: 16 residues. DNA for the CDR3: TGCGCCAGCAGCCAAGAATCAGGCTCTGGGGCCAACGTCCTGACTTTC. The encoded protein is CASSQESGSGANVLTF.

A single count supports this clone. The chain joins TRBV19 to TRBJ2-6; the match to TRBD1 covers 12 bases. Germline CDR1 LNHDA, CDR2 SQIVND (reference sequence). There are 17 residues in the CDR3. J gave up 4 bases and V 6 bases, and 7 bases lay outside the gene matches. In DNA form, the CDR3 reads TGTGCCAGTAGCTCCGGGACAGGGGGCTTCGGGGCCAACGTCCTGACTTTC. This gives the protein CASSSGTGGFGANVLTF.

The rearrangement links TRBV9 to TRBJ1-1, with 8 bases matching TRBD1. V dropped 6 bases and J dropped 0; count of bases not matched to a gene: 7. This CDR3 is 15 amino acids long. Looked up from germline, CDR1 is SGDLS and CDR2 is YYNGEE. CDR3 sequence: CASTPGTGLNTEAFF. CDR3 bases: TGTGCCAGCACCCCGGGGACAGGCTTGAACACTGAAGCTTTCTTT.

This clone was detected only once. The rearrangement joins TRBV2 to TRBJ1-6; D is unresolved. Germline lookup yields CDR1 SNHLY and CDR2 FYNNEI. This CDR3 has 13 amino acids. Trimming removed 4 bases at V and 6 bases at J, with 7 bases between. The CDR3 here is CASSVPGNSPLHF. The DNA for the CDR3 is TGTGCCAGCAGTGTTCCGGGTAATTCACCCCTCCACTTT.

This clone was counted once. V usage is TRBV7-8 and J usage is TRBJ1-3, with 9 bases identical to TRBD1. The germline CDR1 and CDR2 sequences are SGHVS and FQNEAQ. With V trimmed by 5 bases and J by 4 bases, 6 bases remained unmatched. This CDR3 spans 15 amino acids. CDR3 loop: CASSPNRGRGNTIYF. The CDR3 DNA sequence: TGTGCCAGCAGCCCCAACAGGGGGCGAGGAAACACCATATATTTT.

CDR3 nucleotides: TGTGCCAGCAGACAGGGGCCGAACACTGAAGCTTTCTTT. This codes for CASRQGPNTEAFF. The genes are TRBV4-2 and TRBJ1-1; 7 positions match TRBD1. Looked up from germline, CDR1 is LGHNA and CDR2 is YNFKEQ. With 6 bases clipped from V and 1 base from J, the junction kept 2 bases outside the gene matches. CDR3 length: 13 amino acids.

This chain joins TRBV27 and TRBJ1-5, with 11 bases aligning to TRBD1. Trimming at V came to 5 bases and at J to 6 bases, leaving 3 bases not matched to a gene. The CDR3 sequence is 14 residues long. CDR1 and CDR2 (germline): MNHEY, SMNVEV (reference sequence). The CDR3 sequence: CASSPGTGGQPQHF. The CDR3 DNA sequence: TGTGCCAGCAGTCCCGGGACAGGGGGTCAGCCCCAGCATTTT.

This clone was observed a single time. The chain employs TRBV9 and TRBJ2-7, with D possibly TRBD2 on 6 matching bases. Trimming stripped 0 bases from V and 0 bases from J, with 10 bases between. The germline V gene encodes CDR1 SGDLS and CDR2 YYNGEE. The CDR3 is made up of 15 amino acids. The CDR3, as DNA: TGTGCCAGCAGCGTAGGCGGGGATAGCTCCTACGAGCAGTACTTC. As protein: CASSVGGDSSYEQYF.

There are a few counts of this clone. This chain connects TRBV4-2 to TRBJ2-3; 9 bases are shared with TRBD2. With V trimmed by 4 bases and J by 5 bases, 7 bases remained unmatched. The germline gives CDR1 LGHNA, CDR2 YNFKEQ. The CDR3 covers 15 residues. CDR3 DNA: TGTGCCAGCAGCCTCGTAGCGGGGGCGGGAGATACGCAGTATTTT. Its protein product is CASSLVAGAGDTQYF.

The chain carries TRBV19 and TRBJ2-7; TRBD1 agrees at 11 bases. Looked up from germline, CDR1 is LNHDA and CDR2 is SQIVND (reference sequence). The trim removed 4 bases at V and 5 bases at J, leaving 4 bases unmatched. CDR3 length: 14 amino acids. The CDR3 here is CASSTPGQGDEQYF. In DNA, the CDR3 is TGTGCCAGTAGTACGCCGGGACAGGGGGACGAGCAGTACTTC.

CDR3 in DNA: TGTGCCAGCAGCTCCTTCTCCACTGAAGCTTTCTTT. Translating gives CASSSFSTEAFF. This chain links TRBV7-8 with TRBJ1-1; D is uncertain. CDR1 and CDR2 from the germline V gene are SGHVS and FQNEAQ. V lost 4 bases and J lost 4, with 7 bases in between. The CDR3 length is 12 residues.

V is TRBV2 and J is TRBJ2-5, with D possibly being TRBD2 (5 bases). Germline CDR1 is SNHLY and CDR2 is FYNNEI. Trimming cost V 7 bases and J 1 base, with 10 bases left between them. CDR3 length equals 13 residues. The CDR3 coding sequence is TGTGCCAGCACCCCGGGATCCCAAGAGACCCAGTACTTC. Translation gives CASTPGSQETQYF. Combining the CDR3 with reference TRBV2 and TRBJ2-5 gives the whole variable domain EPEVTQTPSHQVTQMGQEVILRCVPISNHLYFYWYRQILGQKVEFLVSFYNNEISEKSEIFDDQFSVERPDGSNFTLKIRSTKLEDSAMYFCASTPGSQETQYFGPGTRLLVL.

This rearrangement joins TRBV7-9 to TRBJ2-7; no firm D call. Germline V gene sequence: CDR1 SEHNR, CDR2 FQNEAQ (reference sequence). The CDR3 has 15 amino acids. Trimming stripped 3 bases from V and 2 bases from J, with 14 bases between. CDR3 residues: CASSFSPSPTYEQYF. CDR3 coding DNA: TGTGCCAGCAGCTTTAGCCCTTCCCCAACCTACGAGCAGTACTTC.

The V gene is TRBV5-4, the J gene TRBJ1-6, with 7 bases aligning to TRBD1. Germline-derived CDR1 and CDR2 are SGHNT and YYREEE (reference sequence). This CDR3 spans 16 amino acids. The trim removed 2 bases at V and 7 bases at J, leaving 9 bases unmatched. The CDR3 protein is CASSLSERGPNSPLHF. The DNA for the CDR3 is TGTGCCAGCAGCTTATCCGAGAGGGGGCCCAATTCACCCCTCCACTTT.

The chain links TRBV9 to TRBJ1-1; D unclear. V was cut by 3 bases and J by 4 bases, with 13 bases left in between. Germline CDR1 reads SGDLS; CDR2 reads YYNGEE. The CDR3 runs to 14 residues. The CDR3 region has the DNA TGTGCCAGCAGCGCAGCCGGGGATCCCACTGAAGCTTTCTTT. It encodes CASSAAGDPTEAFF.

The CDR3 sequence is CASSEQGAAYEQYF. CDR3 nucleotides: TGTGCCAGCAGTGAACAGGGGGCGGCCTACGAGCAGTACTTC. The rearrangement uses TRBV6-1 and TRBJ2-7; 8 bases match TRBD1. Trimming removed 2 bases from V and 2 bases from J; junction bases left unmatched: 2. CDR3 length equals 14 residues. CDR1 is MNHNS and CDR2 is SASEGT in the germline V gene.

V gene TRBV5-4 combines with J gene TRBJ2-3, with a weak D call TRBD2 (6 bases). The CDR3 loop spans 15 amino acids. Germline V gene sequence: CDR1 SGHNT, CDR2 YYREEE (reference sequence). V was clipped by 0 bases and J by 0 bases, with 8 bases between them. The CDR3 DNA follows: TGTGCCAGCAGCTTGGCAGGGACTAGCACAGATACGCAGTATTTT. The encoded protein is CASSLAGTSTDTQYF. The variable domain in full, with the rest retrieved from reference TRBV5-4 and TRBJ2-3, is ETGVTQSPTHLIKTRGQQVTLRCSSQSGHNTVSWYQQALGQGPQFIFQYYREEENGRGNFPPRFSGLQFPNYSSELNVNALELDDSALYLCASSLAGTSTDTQYFGPGTRLTVL.

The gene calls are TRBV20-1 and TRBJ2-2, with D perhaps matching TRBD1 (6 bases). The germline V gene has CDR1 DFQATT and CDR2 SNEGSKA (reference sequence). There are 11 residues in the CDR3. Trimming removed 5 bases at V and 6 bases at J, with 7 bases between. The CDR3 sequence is CSAQGSGELFF. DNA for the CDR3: TGCAGTGCTCAGGGGTCCGGGGAGCTGTTTTTT.

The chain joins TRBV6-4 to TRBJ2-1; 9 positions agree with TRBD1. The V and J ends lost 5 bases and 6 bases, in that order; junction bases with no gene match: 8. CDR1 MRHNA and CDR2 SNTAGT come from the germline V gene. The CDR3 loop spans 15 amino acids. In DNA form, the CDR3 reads TGTGCCAGCAGTTACGTTGGACAGGGGATCAATGAGCAGTTCTTC. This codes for CASSYVGQGINEQFF.

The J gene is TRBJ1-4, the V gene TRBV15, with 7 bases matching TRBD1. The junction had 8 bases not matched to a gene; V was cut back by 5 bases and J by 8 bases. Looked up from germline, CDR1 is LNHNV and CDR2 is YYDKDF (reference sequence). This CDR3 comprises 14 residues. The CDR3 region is CATSLPSTGEKLFF. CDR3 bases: TGTGCCACCAGCCTCCCATCGACAGGGGAAAAACTGTTTTTT.

The CDR3 DNA follows: TGTGCCAGCAGCTTGTGGGACACGAGGGCGGGCACTGAAGCTTTCTTT. The encoded protein is CASSLWDTRAGTEAFF. The V and J genes are TRBV5-8 and TRBJ1-1, with D perhaps TRBD1 (6 bases). Germline V gene sequence: CDR1 SGHTS, CDR2 YDEGEE. V shed 1 base and J shed 4 bases, with 17 bases lying between them. The CDR3 consists of 16 residues.

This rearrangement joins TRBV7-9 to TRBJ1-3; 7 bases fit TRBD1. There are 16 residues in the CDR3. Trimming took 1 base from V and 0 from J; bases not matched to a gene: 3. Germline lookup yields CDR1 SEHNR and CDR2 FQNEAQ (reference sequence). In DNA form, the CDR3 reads TGTGCCAGCAGCTTAGGGACAGGCGGCTCTGGAAACACCATATATTTT. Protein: CASSLGTGGSGNTIYF.

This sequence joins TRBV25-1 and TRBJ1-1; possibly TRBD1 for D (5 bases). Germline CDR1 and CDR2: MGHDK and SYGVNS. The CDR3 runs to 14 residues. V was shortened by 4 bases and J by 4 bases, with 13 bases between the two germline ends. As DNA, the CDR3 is TGTGCCAGCAGTGGGGGGGGGTATGTCACTGAAGCTTTCTTT. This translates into CASSGGGYVTEAFF.